The T cell receptor beta chain under discussion was sequenced for a study of Ad26.COV2.S vaccination and SARS-CoV-2 variants. Treatment here: roughly 18 received Ad26.COV2.S at low or high dose, single or two shots; 5 received placebo; per-sample allocation not given. Collection of the samples took place on day 63 after the first injection of vaccine or placebo. The study used a vaccine consisting of an Ad26 vector that expressed Wuhan-strain SARS-CoV-2 spike. The CDR3 contains 17 residues. Trimming removed 3 bases from V and 2 bases from J; junction bases left unmatched: 6. Germline values: CDR1 SGHAT, CDR2 FQNNGV. Worth noting for this clone: Its antigen is not known.

Study-wide results and limits: Vaccine and placebo recipients had similar non-spike TCR breadth. CD8+ and CD4+ T cells specific for spike reportedly responded with substantial breadth after vaccination.

Assay: immunoSEQ multiplex PCR; the TCRdb copy retains only in-frame clones and omits some. This table holds about 480,000 clones, approximately 90% found once. The sequence was obtained from a person aged 18 to 59 who received the Ad26.COV2.S COVID-19 vaccine or a placebo. Material: peripheral blood, obtained in a trial of Ad26.COV2.S vaccine versus placebo. The chain employs TRBV11-2 and TRBJ2-6; 8 bases map to TRBD2. This chain's CDR3 is CASSFSSGRAGANVLTF. CDR3 sequence (DNA): TGTGCCAGCAGCTTTTCCAGCGGGAGAGCTGGGGCCAACGTCCTGACTTTC.